The 6 T cell receptor beta chains presented below share a single source sample, sequenced in a study of CD8 T cells in ankylosing spondylitis. A single record per CDR3 protein comes from TCRdb applying MiXCR to the 5' RACE reads. The sample lists 30,000 to 45,000 distinct CDR3 sequences, approximately 11% occurring once. The sample taken for sequencing was synovial fluid, either unsorted or a sorted T cell fraction (not recorded which). These TCRs come from a male donor with ankylosing spondylitis.

The chain recombines TRBV12-3 or TRBV12-4 with TRBJ2-2; 10 bases align to TRBD1. CDR3 length: 17 residues. With 6 bases clipped from V and 3 bases from J, the junction kept 10 bases outside the gene matches. CDR3 sequence reads: CASRPSGTGVYTGELFF. In DNA form, the CDR3 reads TGTGCCAGCAGACCCTCCGGGACAGGGGTCTACACCGGGGAGCTGTTTTTT.

The table lists this clonotype with a few counts. The rearrangement links TRBV25-1 to TRBJ2-1; 8 bases are a match to TRBD2. The CDR3 sequence is 14 residues long. From germline, CDR1 is MGHDK and CDR2 SYGVNS. J was trimmed by 0 bases and V by 9 bases; bases with no gene match: 4. CDR3 coding DNA: TGTGCCAGTAGCGGGGAATTCTCCTACAATGAGCAGTTCTTC. This codes for CASSGEFSYNEQFF.

This clonotype was counted at least ten times. The rearrangement uses TRBV5-1 and TRBJ2-7; maybe TRBD1 (6 bases). This CDR3 is built from 17 residues. Per the germline V gene, CDR1 is SGHRS and CDR2 is YFSETQ. V lost 2 bases, J lost 2 bases, and 20 bases lay in between. The CDR3: CASSLLPGQVSPYEQYF. CDR3 sequence (DNA): TGCGCCAGCAGCTTACTACCGGGACAAGTATCGCCCTACGAGCAGTACTTC.

This clonotype has a handful of counts. This chain connects TRBV28 to TRBJ2-7; perhaps D is TRBD1 or TRBD2 (5 bases each). CDR1 and CDR2 (germline): MDHEN, SYDVKM. V was cut by 3 bases and J by 2 bases, with 17 bases left in between. The CDR3 has 16 amino acids. CDR3 in DNA: TGTGCCAGCAGTTTCAACCCGGCCGGGACCACCTACGAGCAGTACTTC. Amino acid sequence: CASSFNPAGTTYEQYF. Looking up the rest from reference TRBV28 and TRBJ2-7 gives the full variable domain: DVKVTQSSRYLVKRTGEKVFLECVQDMDHENMFWYRQDPGLGLRLIYFSYDVKMKEKGDIPEGYSVSREKKERFSLILESASTNQTSMYLCASSFNPAGTTYEQYFGPGTRLTVT.

This clonotype occurred many times. Sequence at one end of the junction differs from germline and may be a read error. V usage is TRBV25-1 and J usage is TRBJ2-1; D call uncertain. Per germline, CDR1 MGHDK and CDR2 SYGVNS. CDR3 size: 12 residues. The CDR3 nucleotides are TGTGCCAGCAGTGCGGTAAGCAATGGGCAGTTCTTC. The encoded protein is CASSAVSNGQFF. Combining the CDR3 with reference TRBV25-1 and TRBJ2-1 gives the whole variable domain EADIYQTPRYLVIGTGKKITLECSQTMGHDKMYWYQQDPGMELHLIHYSYGVNSTEKGDLSSESTVSRIRTEHFPLTLESARPSHTSQYLCASSAVSNGQFFGPGTRLTVL.

This clonotype has just a few counts. This chain uses TRBV29-1 with TRBJ2-3; 9 positions match TRBD2. The CDR3 extends over 14 amino acids. CDR1 is SQVTM, CDR2 ANQGSEA, per germline. Trimming removed 4 bases from V and 2 bases from J; junction bases left unmatched: 4. The CDR3 bases are TGCAGCGTTGCTCTAGCGGGGATCACAGATACGCAGTATTTT. This translates into CSVALAGITDTQYF.